This T cell receptor beta chain is from a study of CXCR3-negative and CXCR3-positive naive CD8 T cells. UMI labels and 5' RACE were used to prepare the TRB cDNA libraries. From its re-call of the 5' RACE reads, TCRdb lists each CDR3 protein once, without DNA. The sample table includes about 120,000 distinct CDR3 sequences. Triplicate approximately 300,000-cell sorts were made of each CD8+ T cell subset. There are 16 residues in the CDR3. Germline values: CDR1 SGHTA, CDR2 FQGNSA. The material sequenced was naive CXCR3- CD8+ T cells from blood. Subset here: CD45RO-CCR7+CD27+CD95- naive CD8+ T cells lacking CXCR3 (TNR3-). The gene calls are TRBV7-2 and TRBJ2-1; TCRdb reports TRBD1, a call that lacks DNA to check it against. This receptor was obtained from a human donor in good health. Some clones in this sample may be carry-over from other donors' samples. CDR3 sequence: CASSRENNRASNEQFF. The complete variable domain, with remaining parts taken from reference TRBV7-2 and TRBJ2-1, reads GAGVSQSPSNKVTEKGKDVELRCDPISGHTALYWYRQSLGQGLEFLIYFQGNSAPDKSGLPSDRFSAERTGGSVSTLTIQRTQQEDSAVYLCASSRENNRASNEQFFGPGTRLTVL.